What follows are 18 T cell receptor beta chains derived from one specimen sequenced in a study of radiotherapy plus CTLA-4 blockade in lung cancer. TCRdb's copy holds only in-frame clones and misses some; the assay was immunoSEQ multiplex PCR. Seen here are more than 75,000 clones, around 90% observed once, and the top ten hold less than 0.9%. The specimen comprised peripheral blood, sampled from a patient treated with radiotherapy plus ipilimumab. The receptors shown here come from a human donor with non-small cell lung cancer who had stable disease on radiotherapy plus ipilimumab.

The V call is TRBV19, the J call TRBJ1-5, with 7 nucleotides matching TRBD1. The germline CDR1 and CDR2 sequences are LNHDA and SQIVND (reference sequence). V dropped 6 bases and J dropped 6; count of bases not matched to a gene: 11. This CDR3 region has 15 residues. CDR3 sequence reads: CASSKLRDSPQPQHF. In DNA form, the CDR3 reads TGTGCCAGTAGCAAGCTCCGGGACAGTCCTCAGCCCCAGCATTTT.

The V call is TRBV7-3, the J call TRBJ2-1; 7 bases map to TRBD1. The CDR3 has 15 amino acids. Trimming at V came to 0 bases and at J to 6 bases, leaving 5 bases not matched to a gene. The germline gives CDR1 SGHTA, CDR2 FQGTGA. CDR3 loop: CASSLTETGSNEQFF. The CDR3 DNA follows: TGTGCCAGCAGCTTAACAGAGACAGGGAGCAATGAGCAGTTCTTC. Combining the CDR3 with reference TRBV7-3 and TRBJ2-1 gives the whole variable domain GAGVSQTPSNKVTEKGKYVELRCDPISGHTALYWYRQSLGQGPEFLIYFQGTGAADDSGLPNDRFFAVRPEGSVSTLKIQRTERGDSAVYLCASSLTETGSNEQFFGPGTRLTVL.

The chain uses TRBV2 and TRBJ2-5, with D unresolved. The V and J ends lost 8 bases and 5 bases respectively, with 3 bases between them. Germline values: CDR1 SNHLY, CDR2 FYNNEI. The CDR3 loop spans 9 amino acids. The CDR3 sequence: CASGETQYF. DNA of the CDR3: TGTGCCAGCGGGGAGACCCAGTACTTC.

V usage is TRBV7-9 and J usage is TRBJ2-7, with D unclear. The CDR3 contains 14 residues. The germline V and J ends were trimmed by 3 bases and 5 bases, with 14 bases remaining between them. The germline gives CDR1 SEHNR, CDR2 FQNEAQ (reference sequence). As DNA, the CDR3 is TGTGCCAGCAGCTTCCCGGGCAGATGGCACGAGCAGTACTTC. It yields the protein CASSFPGRWHEQYF.

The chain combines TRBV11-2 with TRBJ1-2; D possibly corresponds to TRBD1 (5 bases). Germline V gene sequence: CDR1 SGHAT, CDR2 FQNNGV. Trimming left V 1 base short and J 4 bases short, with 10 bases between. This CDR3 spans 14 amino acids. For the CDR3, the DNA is TGTGCCAGCAGCTTAGTGGCGGGGGTCTATGGCTACACCTTC. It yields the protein CASSLVAGVYGYTF.

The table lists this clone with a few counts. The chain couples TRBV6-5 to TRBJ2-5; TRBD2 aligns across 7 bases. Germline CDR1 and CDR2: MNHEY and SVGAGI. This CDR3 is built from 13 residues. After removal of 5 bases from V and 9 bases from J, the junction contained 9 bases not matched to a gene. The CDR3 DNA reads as TGTGCCAGCAGTAGCACTGGGGCGGGGGCCCAGTACTTC. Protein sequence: CASSSTGAGAQYF.

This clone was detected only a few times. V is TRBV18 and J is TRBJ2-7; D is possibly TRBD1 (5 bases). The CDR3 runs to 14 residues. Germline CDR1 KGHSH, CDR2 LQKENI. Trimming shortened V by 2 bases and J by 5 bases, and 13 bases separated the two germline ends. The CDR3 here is CASSPGQGRDEQYF. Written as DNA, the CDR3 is TGTGCCAGCTCACCAGGGCAGGGAAGGGACGAGCAGTACTTC.

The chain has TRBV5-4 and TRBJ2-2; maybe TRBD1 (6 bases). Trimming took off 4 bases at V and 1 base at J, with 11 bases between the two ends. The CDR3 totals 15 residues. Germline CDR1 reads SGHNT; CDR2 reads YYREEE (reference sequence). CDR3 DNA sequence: TGTGCCAGCAGCCCTACGACAGGGAACACCGGGGAGCTGTTTTTT. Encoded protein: CASSPTTGNTGELFF.

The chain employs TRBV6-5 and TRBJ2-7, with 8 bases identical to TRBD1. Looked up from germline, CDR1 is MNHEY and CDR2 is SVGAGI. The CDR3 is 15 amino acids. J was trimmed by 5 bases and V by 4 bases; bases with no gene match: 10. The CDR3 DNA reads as TGTGCCAGCAGTTCCCGCCGGACAGGGACCAACGAGCAGTACTTC. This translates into CASSSRRTGTNEQYF.

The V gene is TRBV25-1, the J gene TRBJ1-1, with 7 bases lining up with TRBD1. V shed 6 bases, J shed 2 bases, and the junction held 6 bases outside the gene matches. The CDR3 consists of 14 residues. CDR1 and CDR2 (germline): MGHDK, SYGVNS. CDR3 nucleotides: TGTGCCAGCAGCCGACAGGGATACAACACTGAAGCTTTCTTT. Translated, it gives CASSRQGYNTEAFF.

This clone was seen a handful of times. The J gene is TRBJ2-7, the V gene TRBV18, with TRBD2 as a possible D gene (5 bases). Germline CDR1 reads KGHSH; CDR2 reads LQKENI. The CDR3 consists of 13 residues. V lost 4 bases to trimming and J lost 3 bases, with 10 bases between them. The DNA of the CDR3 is TGTGCCAGCTCACTGGACTGGAGCTACGAGCAGTACTTC. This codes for CASSLDWSYEQYF.

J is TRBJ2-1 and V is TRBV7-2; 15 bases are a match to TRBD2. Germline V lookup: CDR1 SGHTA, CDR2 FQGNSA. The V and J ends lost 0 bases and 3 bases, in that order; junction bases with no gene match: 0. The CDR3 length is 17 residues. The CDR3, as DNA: TGTGCCAGCAGCTTAGCGGGACTAGCGGGGGGCTACAATGAGCAGTTCTTC. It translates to CASSLAGLAGGYNEQFF.

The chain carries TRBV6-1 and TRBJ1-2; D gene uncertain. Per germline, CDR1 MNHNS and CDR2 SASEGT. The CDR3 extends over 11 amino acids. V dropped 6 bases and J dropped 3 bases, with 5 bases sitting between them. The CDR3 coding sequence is TGTGCCAGCAGAGGTGACTATGGCTACACCTTC. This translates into CASRGDYGYTF.

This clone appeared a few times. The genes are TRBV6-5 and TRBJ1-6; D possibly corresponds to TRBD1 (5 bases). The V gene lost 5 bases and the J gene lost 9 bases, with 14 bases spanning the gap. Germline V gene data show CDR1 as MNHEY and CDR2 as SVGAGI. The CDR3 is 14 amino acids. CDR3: CASSGGAQGSPLHF. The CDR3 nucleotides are TGTGCCAGCAGTGGAGGGGCGCAGGGTTCACCCCTCCACTTT.

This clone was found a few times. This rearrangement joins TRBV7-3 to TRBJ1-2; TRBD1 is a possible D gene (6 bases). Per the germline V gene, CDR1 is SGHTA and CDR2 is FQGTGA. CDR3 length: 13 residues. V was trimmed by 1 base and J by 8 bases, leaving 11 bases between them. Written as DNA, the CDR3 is TGTGCCAGCAGCTTAATGGCAGGGGTCGGCTACACCTTC. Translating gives CASSLMAGVGYTF.

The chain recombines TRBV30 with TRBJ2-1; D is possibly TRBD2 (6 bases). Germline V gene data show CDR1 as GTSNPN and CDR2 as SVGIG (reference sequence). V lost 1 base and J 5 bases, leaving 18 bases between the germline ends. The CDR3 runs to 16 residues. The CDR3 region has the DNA TGTGCCTGGAGTGCTGGGGTGTGGACTACCGACAATGAGCAGTTCTTC. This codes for CAWSAGVWTTDNEQFF.

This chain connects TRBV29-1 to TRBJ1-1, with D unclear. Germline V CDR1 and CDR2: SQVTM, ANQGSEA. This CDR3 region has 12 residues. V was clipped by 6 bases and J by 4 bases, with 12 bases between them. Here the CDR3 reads CSVRPGSTEAFF. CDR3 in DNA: TGCAGCGTGAGACCGGGGAGCACTGAAGCTTTCTTT.

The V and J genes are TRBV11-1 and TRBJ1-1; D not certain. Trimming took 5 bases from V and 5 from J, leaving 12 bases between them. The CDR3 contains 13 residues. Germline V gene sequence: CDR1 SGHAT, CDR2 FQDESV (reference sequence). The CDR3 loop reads CASSQALRTEAFF. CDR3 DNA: TGTGCCAGCAGCCAGGCCCTCCGGACTGAAGCTTTCTTT.